Following are 22 T cell receptor beta chains from one sample sequenced in a study of T cells in Graves' hyperthyroidism and ophthalmopathy. Amplification of TCR beta CDR3 regions used RNA as the template. The HTBI primer set served for first-round RT-PCR of the TCR CDR3. TCRdb ran MiXCR on the multiplex PCR reads and lists one entry per CDR3 protein. The table shows 550,000 to 700,000 distinct CDR3 sequences, with roughly 14% occurring only once. The specimen sequenced was blood. All receptors come from a woman aged 40 to 55 with Graves' ophthalmopathy.

The chain recombines TRBV6-1 with TRBJ1-2; 7 bases are shared with TRBD1. V lost 6 bases, J lost 6 bases, and 7 bases stayed unmatched. Per the germline V gene, CDR1 is MNHNS and CDR2 is SASEGT. This CDR3 is 13 amino acids long. In DNA, the CDR3 is TGTGCCAGCAGCCTTGACAGGGTTCATGGCTACACCTTC. Residues: CASSLDRVHGYTF.

The chain employs TRBV4-1 and TRBJ2-7; 10 bases line up with TRBD2. The junction had 8 bases not matched to a gene; V was cut back by 2 bases and J by 7 bases. This CDR3 comprises 15 residues. Germline CDR1 MGHRA, CDR2 YSYEKL. The CDR3 DNA sequence: TGCGCCAGCAGCCAAATAGCGGGAGGATTAGATGAGCAGTACTTC. It translates to CASSQIAGGLDEQYF.

This clonotype came up many times. A much larger clone lies one base from this, so it may be a read error. V is TRBV28 and J is TRBJ2-7; D is undetermined. Per germline, CDR1 MDHEN and CDR2 SYDVKM. V dropped 5 bases and J dropped 2 bases, with 4 bases sitting between them. The CDR3 length is 11 residues. The CDR3 region is CASSHAYEQYF. The DNA for the CDR3 is TGTGCCAGCAGTCACGCCTACGAGCAGTACTTC.

This clonotype was observed at least ten times. The CDR3 nucleotides read TGTGCCAGCAGCTTAGAGGGGTACCAAGAGACCCAGTACTTC. Translation gives CASSLEGYQETQYF. The J gene is TRBJ2-5, the V gene TRBV7-8; a possible D gene is TRBD1 (5 bases). This CDR3 comprises 14 residues. Germline V gives CDR1 SGHVS, CDR2 FQNEAQ. V lost 1 base and J 0 bases, leaving 6 bases between the germline ends.

This clonotype turned up a few times. The chain employs TRBV18 and TRBJ1-1; D is ambiguous. The V gene's germline CDR1 is KGHSH and CDR2 LQKENI. The CDR3 totals 16 residues. The V gene lost 6 bases and the J gene lost 5 bases, with 22 bases spanning the gap. The CDR3 DNA reads TGTGCCAGCTCGAACCTCGAGGGTCGAGGGTTGACTGAAGCTTTCTTT. It specifies CASSNLEGRGLTEAFF. Combining the CDR3 with reference TRBV18 and TRBJ1-1 gives the whole variable domain NAGVMQNPRHLVRRRGQEARLRCSPMKGHSHVYWYRQLPEEGLKFMVYLQKENIIDESGMPKERFSAEFPKEGPSILRIQQVVRGDSAAYFCASSNLEGRGLTEAFFGQGTRLTVV.

This clonotype showed up many times. The chain joins TRBV4-3 to TRBJ2-7; the match to TRBD2 covers 12 bases. The CDR3 length is 15 residues. V shed 4 bases, J shed 2 bases, and the junction held 3 bases outside the gene matches. Germline CDR1 is LGHNA and CDR2 is YSLEER. The CDR3 sequence: CASSPGLAGTYEQYF. Written as DNA, the CDR3 is TGCGCCAGCAGCCCTGGACTAGCGGGAACCTACGAGCAGTACTTC.

This clonotype was detected ten times or more. The chain joins TRBV28 to TRBJ2-7; D possibly uses TRBD1 or TRBD2 (5 bases each). The V end lost 6 bases, the J end lost 5 bases, and 20 bases lay between the germline ends. Germline V gives CDR1 MDHEN, CDR2 SYDVKM. The CDR3 is 15 residues long. The CDR3 coding sequence is TGTGCCAGCAGCCCCGGGGACCTGAGAGGGCACGAGCAGTACTTC. The encoded protein is CASSPGDLRGHEQYF.

This clonotype was detected ten times or more. The chain carries TRBV12-3 or TRBV12-4 and TRBJ1-1, with a weak D call TRBD1 (5 bases). Trimming pared 7 bases from V and 1 base from J, leaving 13 bases between. This CDR3 is built from 14 residues. Here the CDR3 reads CASTLLTGNTEAFF. CDR3 nucleotide sequence: TGTGCCAGCACCCTCCTTACAGGGAACACTGAAGCTTTCTTT.

About this clonotype itself: At one of its ends the junction is not consistent with the germline gene, which may arise from a read error. The chain carries TRBV28 and TRBJ2-2; the D gene could be TRBD1 or TRBD2 (5 bases each). The CDR3 contains 14 residues. Germline V gives CDR1 MDHEN, CDR2 SYDVKM. The CDR3 DNA reads as TGCGCCAGCAGCCGTTCGAGGGGCCCCGGGGAGCTGTTTTTT. Translated: CASSRSRGPGELFF.

This clonotype was seen at least ten times. The chain joins TRBV27 to TRBJ1-5; TRBD1 aligns across 7 bases. Germline V gives CDR1 MNHEY, CDR2 SMNVEV (reference sequence). This CDR3 is built from 14 residues. V lost 3 bases to trimming and J lost 5 bases; unmatched junction nucleotides: 4. CDR3 region: CASSFGDSHQPQHF. The CDR3 DNA follows: TGTGCCAGCAGTTTTGGGGACAGCCATCAGCCCCAGCATTTT.

This clonotype occurred many times. CDR3 sequence: CASSSQGGSTEAFF. In DNA, the CDR3 is TGTGCCAGCAGTTCACAGGGTGGGAGCACTGAAGCTTTCTTT. The chain uses TRBV12-3 or TRBV12-4 and TRBJ1-1; D is possibly TRBD1 (6 bases). The CDR3 extends over 14 amino acids. V was clipped by 4 bases and J by 4 bases, with 13 bases between them.

This clonotype was recorded a few times. V gene TRBV4-1 combines with J gene TRBJ2-7; D remains unclear. The CDR3 is 15 residues long. Trimming removed 5 bases at V and 0 bases at J, with 14 bases between. Per germline, CDR1 MGHRA and CDR2 YSYEKL. The CDR3 nucleotides read TGCGCCAGCAGCTACGACTTGAGGAGCTCCTACGAGCAGTACTTC. Its translation is CASSYDLRSSYEQYF.

The chain couples TRBV5-1 to TRBJ2-7, with 9 positions matching TRBD1. The germline V gene encodes CDR1 SGHRS and CDR2 YFSETQ. The CDR3 length is 16 residues. Unmatched junction bases numbered 14, after V lost 4 bases and J lost 6 bases. The CDR3 is CASSPWTGAMVVEQYF. CDR3 nucleotides: TGCGCCAGCAGCCCCTGGACAGGGGCCATGGTGGTCGAGCAGTACTTC.

The chain is built from TRBV28 and TRBJ2-7; no clear D. CDR1 and CDR2 from the germline V gene are MDHEN and SYDVKM. V was trimmed by 5 bases and J by 0 bases, leaving 17 bases between them. The CDR3 is 16 amino acids. The CDR3 DNA follows: TGTGCCAGCAGTCCACCCGGGCGTCTAAGCTCCTACGAGCAGTACTTC. Translated, it gives CASSPPGRLSSYEQYF. The full variable domain, in which reference TRBV28 and TRBJ2-7 provide the parts outside the CDR3, is DVKVTQSSRYLVKRTGEKVFLECVQDMDHENMFWYRQDPGLGLRLIYFSYDVKMKEKGDIPEGYSVSREKKERFSLILESASTNQTSMYLCASSPPGRLSSYEQYFGPGTRLTVT.

At least ten counts were recorded for this clonotype. This sequence joins TRBV6-5 and TRBJ2-4; D gene uncertain. The CDR3 is 16 residues long. Germline CDR1 reads MNHEY; CDR2 reads SVGAGI. V was pared by 0 bases and J by 0 bases, with 9 bases between. For the CDR3, the DNA is TGTGCCAGCAGTTACTCGACGCCTGGAGCCAAAAACATTCAGTACTTC. Amino acids: CASSYSTPGAKNIQYF.

This clonotype was detected many times. V and J are TRBV6-5 and TRBJ2-5, with D possibly TRBD2 on 5 matching bases. V was pared by 2 bases and J by 2 bases, with 12 bases between. Germline CDR1 reads MNHEY; CDR2 reads SVGAGI. This CDR3 is 15 amino acids long. This CDR3 reads CASSYDYPWQETQYF. CDR3 in DNA: TGTGCCAGCAGTTACGACTACCCGTGGCAAGAGACCCAGTACTTC.

Concerning this clonotype itself: A much larger clone differs by one base, so this may be a read error. The rearrangement links TRBV30 to TRBJ2-5, with unresolved D. Trimming removed 2 bases from V and 1 base from J, with 5 bases in between. The germline V gene encodes CDR1 GTSNPN and CDR2 SVGIG (reference sequence). CDR3 size: 12 residues. The DNA for the CDR3 is TGTGCCTGGAGTCAAAGCCAAGAGACCCAGTACTTC. Translating it yields CAWSQSQETQYF.

The table lists this clonotype with many counts. This chain links TRBV30 with TRBJ1-2, with TRBD1 as a possible D gene (6 bases). V was shortened by 4 bases and J by 6 bases, with 18 bases between the two germline ends. From germline, CDR1 is GTSNPN and CDR2 SVGIG (reference sequence). The CDR3 runs 14 residues. CDR3 bases: TGTGCCTGGAACGGGGGGCGATTAATCGATGGCTACACCTTC. This gives the protein CAWNGGRLIDGYTF.

This clonotype was recorded a few times. This chain links TRBV27 with TRBJ2-7; D remains unclear. V shed 5 bases and J shed 2 bases, with 10 bases lying between them. The CDR3 loop spans 13 amino acids. Germline V lookup: CDR1 MNHEY, CDR2 SMNVEV (reference sequence). The CDR3 reads CASSVTPAYEQYF. CDR3 in DNA: TGTGCCAGCAGTGTGACTCCTGCCTACGAGCAGTACTTC.

This clonotype appeared a few times. The chain employs TRBV13 and TRBJ1-5; D possibly corresponds to TRBD1 (5 bases). V lost 4 bases and J 4 bases, leaving 11 bases between the germline ends. The length of the CDR3 is 14 residues. Germline-derived CDR1 and CDR2 are PRHDT and FYEKMQ (reference sequence). CDR3 nucleotide sequence: TGTGCCAGCAGCTCCAGACAGCTTAATCAGCCCCAGCATTTT. Translated, it gives CASSSRQLNQPQHF.

The CDR3 spells CASSSPDRGHEQYF. The CDR3 DNA reads as TGTGCCAGCAGTTCCCCGGACAGGGGCCACGAGCAGTACTTC. This rearrangement joins TRBV27 to TRBJ2-7, with TRBD1 identical over 9 bases. V shed 4 bases and J 5 bases; nucleotides not matched to a gene: 6. CDR1 is MNHEY and CDR2 is SMNVEV in the germline V gene (reference sequence). The CDR3 totals 14 residues.

This clonotype has more than one count but fewer than ten. The chain links TRBV6-1 to TRBJ1-2; 8 nucleotides agree with TRBD1. V dropped 8 bases and J dropped 8; count of bases not matched to a gene: 13. This CDR3 is built from 14 residues. Germline lookup yields CDR1 MNHNS and CDR2 SASEGT. The CDR3 region is CASADRGPRYGYTF. CDR3 sequence (DNA): TGTGCCAGCGCCGACAGGGGCCCCCGGTACGGCTACACCTTC.